These 7 T cell receptor beta chains were all obtained from the same sample, sequenced in a study of blood T cell repertoires in COVID-19 (TCRdb year 2020). Library construction relied on the immunoSEQ multiplex PCR assay. TCRdb retrieved this table from immuneACCESS and kept in-frame rearrangements only. Not all clones are present; in checked studies, unresolved V genes account for under half, and no reason is known for the remainder. The sample has under 250,000 clones on record, 65% to 85% of them singletons. The ten largest make up more than 25% of the sample. The specimen sequenced was peripheral blood. These TCRs come from a man between 35 and 55 years old with acute or convalescent COVID-19.

The rearrangement links TRBV5-4 to TRBJ1-3; 9 bases fit TRBD1. The CDR3 covers 15 residues. Per the germline V gene, CDR1 is SGHNT and CDR2 is YYREEE (reference sequence). V gave up 6 bases and J gave up 7 bases; unmatched junction bases: 11. CDR3 DNA: TGTGCCAGCACGATAGGGGGGACAGGGATTAACACCATATATTTT. Translated: CASTIGGTGINTIYF.

This clone has a handful of counts. V and J are TRBV4-3 and TRBJ1-1; the D gene is possibly TRBD1 (6 bases). The CDR3 is 13 amino acids. Trimming cost V 3 bases and J 3 bases, with 8 bases left between them. Germline V gene lookup returns CDR1 LGHNA and CDR2 YSLEER. The DNA of the CDR3 is TGCGCCAGCAGCCAGGGACATGACACTGAAGCTTTCTTT. This gives the protein CASSQGHDTEAFF.

Here the CDR3 DNA reads TGTGCCAGCAGTGAAGCCAGGAGGGAAATCACAGATACGCAGTATTTT. This translates into CASSEARREITDTQYF. The J gene is TRBJ2-3, the V gene TRBV6-1; the D gene is possibly TRBD2 (6 bases). This CDR3 comprises 16 residues. Germline V CDR1 and CDR2: MNHNS, SASEGT. Trimming stripped 0 bases from V and 2 bases from J, with 12 bases between.

The chain couples TRBV12-3 or TRBV12-4 to TRBJ2-1, with D hard to call. V gave up 5 bases and J gave up 15 bases, with 17 bases separating them. This CDR3 has 12 residues. CDR3 in amino acids: CASSPASLVRFF. DNA of the CDR3: TGTGCCAGCAGTCCAGCGAGTTTAGTGCGGTTCTTC.

V is TRBV5-4 and J is TRBJ2-5; D might be TRBD2 (6 bases). This CDR3 has 14 residues. Germline CDR1 and CDR2: SGHNT and YYREEE (reference sequence). Trimming removed 2 bases at V and 4 bases at J, with 12 bases between. CDR3 bases: TGTGCCAGCAGCTTAGAGGGGAGGTCAGAGACCCAGTACTTC. It codes for CASSLEGRSETQYF.

V usage is TRBV15 and J usage is TRBJ1-5; D is ambiguous. The CDR3 length is 16 residues. With 0 bases removed from V and 4 bases from J, the gap between germline ends came to 13 bases. Germline lookup yields CDR1 LNHNV and CDR2 YYDKDF (reference sequence). The CDR3 loop is CATSRDLGNSNQPQHF. CDR3 DNA: TGTGCCACCAGCAGAGATCTAGGCAACTCAAATCAGCCCCAGCATTTT.

This chain connects TRBV12-3 or TRBV12-4 to TRBJ1-1; D call uncertain. The CDR3 spans 13 residues. V shed 3 bases and J shed 0 bases, with 5 bases lying between them. The CDR3 nucleotides are TGTGCCAGCAGTTTTAGTCTGAACACTGAAGCTTTCTTT. Its protein is CASSFSLNTEAFF.